This is a list of T cell receptor beta chains from one sample in a study of CD8 T cells in Susac syndrome. TCRdb independently ran MiXCR on the immunoSEQ multiplex PCR reads; one entry per CDR3 protein. Seen here are fewer than 300,000 distinct CDR3 sequences, roughly 81% observed once, and the top ten hold about 0.11%. Sequenced sample: CD8+ T cells from PBMCs. The receptors originated from a human donor with multiple sclerosis. Each CDR3 is given with its conserved first and last residue.

>TRBJ2-1|TRBV12-5
CASGGRAGGGFIQDYNEQFF
>TRBJ2-1|TRBV5-4
CASSLYGTVQPTSGRGSYNEQFF
>TRBJ2-3|TRBV5-4
CASSPQGLGGADTQYF
>TRBJ2-7|TRBV27
CASSFGQGRGQYF
>TRBJ2-3|TRBV9
CASSAPSGSHDTQYF
>TRBJ2-2|TRBV27
CASSLPYTGELFF
>TRBJ1-5|TRBV7-9
CASSLGQGLQPQHF
>TRBJ1-1|TRBV5-1
CASSQGFEGTEAFF
>TRBJ2-1|TRBV6-1
CASSVRGLNEQFF
>TRBJ2-5|TRBV28
CASSSSYRRTSGILQETQYF
>TRBJ1-2|TRBV5-5
CASSLNSGRDGYTF
>TRBJ2-1|TRBV20-1
CSARGPGEGGNEQFF
>TRBJ2-7|TRBV20-1
CSARDRGAGDYEQYF
>TRBJ2-7|TRBV6-6
CASSYRDRDEQYF
>TRBJ2-7|TRBV28
CASSRGGREQYF
>TRBJ1-2|TRBV30
CAWRTTGSYGYTF
>TRBJ1-2|TRBV28
CASSFQPSNYGYTF
>TRBJ1-1|TRBV7-9
CASSERDRTGNTEAFF
>TRBJ2-3|TRBV5-1
CASSLGGVPDTQYF
>TRBJ1-2|TRBV4-2
CASSQDWQGRIRGYTF
>TRBJ1-5|TRBV15
CATSREGTGTQPQHF
>TRBJ1-1|TRBV29-1
CSAKGRKNTEAFF
>TRBJ1-1|TRBV20-1
CSARGGGYREAFF
>TRBJ2-3|TRBV7-9
CASSFWVRGTDTQYF
>TRBJ2-7|TRBV19
CASSMGVRLYEQYF
>TRBJ2-1|TRBV30
CAWSVVQAEGRFNEQFF
>TRBJ2-7|TRBV6-6
CASTERDTLYEQYF
>TRBJ2-5|TRBV6-5
CASSYPAEGTQETQYF
>TRBJ2-4|TRBV3-1
CASSQEELAGGNIQYF
>TRBJ2-2|TRBV6-6
CASSYGTGGFGELFF
>TRBJ2-1|TRBV14
CASSQTMYLGWLAGPPYNEQFF
>TRBJ2-1|TRBV12-5
CASGMNNEQFF
>TRBJ2-7|TRBV28
CASSLIAGGRDEQYF
>TRBJ2-1|TRBV6-1
CASRNELVDYNEQFF
>TRBJ2-2|TRBV7-8
CASRWGRVMTGELFF
>TRBJ1-2|TRBV30
CACLPGTDGTF